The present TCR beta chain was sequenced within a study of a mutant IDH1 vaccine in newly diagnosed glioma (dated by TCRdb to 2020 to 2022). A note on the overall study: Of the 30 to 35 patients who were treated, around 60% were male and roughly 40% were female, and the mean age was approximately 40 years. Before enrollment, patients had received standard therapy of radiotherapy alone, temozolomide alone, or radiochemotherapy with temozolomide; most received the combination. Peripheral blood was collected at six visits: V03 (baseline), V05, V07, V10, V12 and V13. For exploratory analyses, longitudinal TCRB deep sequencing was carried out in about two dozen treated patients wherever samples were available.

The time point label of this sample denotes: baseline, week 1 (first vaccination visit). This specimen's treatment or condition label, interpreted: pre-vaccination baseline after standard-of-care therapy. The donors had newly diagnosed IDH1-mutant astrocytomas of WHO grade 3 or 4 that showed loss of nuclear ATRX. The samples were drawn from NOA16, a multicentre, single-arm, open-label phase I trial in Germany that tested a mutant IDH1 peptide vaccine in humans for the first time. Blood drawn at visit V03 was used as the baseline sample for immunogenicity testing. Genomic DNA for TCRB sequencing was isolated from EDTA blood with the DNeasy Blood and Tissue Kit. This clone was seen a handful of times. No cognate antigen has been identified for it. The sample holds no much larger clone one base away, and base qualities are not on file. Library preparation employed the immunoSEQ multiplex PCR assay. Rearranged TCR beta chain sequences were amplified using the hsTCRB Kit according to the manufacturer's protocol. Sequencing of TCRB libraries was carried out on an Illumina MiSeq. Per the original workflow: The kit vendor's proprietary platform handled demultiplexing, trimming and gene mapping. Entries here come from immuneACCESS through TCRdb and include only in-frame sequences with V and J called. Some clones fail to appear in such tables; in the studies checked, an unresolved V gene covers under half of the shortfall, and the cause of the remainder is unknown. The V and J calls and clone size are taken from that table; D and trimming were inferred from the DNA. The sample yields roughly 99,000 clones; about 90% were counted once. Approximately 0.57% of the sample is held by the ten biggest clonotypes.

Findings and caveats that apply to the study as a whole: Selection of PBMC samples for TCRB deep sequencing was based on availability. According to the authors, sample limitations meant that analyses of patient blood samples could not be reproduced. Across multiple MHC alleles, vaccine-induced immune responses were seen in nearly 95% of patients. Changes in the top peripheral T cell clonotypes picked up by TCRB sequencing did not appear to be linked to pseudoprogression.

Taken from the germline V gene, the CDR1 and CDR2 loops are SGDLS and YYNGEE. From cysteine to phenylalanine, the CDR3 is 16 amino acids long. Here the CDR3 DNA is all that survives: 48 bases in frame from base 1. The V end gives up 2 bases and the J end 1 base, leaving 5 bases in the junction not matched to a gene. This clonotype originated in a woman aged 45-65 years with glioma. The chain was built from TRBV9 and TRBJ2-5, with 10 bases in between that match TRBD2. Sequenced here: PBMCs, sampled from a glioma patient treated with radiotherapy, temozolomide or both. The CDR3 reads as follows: CASSVGLADLQETQYF. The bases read TGTGCCAGCAGCGTCGGACTAGCGGATCTCCAAGAGACCCAGTACTTC.